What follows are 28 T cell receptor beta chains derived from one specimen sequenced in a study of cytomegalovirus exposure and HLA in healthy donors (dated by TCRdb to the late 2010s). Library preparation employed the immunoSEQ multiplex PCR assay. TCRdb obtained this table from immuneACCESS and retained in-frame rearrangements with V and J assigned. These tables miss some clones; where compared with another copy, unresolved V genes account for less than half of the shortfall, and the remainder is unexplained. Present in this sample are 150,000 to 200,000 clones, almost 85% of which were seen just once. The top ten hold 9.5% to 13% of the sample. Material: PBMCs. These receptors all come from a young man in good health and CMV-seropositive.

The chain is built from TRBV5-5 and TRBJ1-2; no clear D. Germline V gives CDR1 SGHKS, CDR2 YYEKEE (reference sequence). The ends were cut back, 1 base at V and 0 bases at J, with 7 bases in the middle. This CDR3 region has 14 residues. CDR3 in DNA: TGTGCCAGCAGCTTGCCGGGAACTAACTATGGCTACACCTTC. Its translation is CASSLPGTNYGYTF.

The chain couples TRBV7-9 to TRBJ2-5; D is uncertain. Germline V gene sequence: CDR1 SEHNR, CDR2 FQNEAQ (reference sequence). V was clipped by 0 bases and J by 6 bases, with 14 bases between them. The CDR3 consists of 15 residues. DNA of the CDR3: TGTGCCAGCAGCTTAGCTGGAAGGAGCATTAAGACCCAGTACTTC. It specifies CASSLAGRSIKTQYF.

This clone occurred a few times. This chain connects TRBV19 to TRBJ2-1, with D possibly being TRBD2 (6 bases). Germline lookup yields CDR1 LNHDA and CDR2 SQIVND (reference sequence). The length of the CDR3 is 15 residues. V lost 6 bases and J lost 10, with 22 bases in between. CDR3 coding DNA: TGTGCCAGTAGCATGAACCGGGGGTCCCTAGGAGAGCAGTTCTTC. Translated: CASSMNRGSLGEQFF.

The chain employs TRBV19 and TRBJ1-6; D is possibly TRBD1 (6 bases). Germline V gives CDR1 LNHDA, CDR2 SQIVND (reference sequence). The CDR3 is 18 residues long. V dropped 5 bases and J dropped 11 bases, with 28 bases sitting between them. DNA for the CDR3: TGTGCCAGTAGTTTCTCCGGGACAAGTAGTCTCCTCGCAACACCCCTCCACTTT. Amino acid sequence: CASSFSGTSSLLATPLHF. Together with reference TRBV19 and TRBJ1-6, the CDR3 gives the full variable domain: DGGITQSPKYLFRKEGQNVTLSCEQNLNHDAMYWYRQDPGQGLRLIYYSQIVNDFQKGDIAEGYSVSREKKESFPLTVTSAQKNPTAFYLCASSFSGTSSLLATPLHFGNGTRLTVT.

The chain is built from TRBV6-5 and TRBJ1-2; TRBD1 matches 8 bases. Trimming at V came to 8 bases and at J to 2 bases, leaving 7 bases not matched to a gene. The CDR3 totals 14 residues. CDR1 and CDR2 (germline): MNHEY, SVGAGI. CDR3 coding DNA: TGTGCCAGCGGCAAAGGGACAGGCAACTATGGCTACACCTTC. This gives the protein CASGKGTGNYGYTF.

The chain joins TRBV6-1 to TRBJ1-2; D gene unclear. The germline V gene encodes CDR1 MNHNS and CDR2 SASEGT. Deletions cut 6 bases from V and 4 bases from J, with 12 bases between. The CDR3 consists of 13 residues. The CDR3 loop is CASSGGMLYGYTF. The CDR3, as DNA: TGTGCCAGCAGCGGCGGGATGCTCTATGGCTACACCTTC.

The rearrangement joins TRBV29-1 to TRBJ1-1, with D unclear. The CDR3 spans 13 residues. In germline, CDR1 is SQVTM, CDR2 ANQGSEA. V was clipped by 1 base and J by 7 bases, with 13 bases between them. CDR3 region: CSVEGVTQSEAFF. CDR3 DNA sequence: TGCAGCGTTGAAGGAGTGACACAGAGTGAAGCTTTCTTT.

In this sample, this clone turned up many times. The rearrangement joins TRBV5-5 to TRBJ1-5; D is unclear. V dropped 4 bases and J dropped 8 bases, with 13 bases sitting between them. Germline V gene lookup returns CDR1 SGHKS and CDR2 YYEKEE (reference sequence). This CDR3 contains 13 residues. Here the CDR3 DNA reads TGTGCCAGCAGCCGGGGAGGTTTGGAGCCCCAGCATTTT. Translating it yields CASSRGGLEPQHF.

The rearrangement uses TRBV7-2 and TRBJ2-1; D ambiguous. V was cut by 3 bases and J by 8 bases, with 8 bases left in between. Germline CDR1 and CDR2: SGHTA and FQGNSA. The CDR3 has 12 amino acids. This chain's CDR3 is CASSLGRYEQFF. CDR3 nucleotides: TGTGCCAGCAGCTTGGGCCGCTATGAGCAGTTCTTC. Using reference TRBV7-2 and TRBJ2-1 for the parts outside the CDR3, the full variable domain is GAGVSQSPSNKVTEKGKDVELRCDPISGHTALYWYRQSLGQGLEFLIYFQGNSAPDKSGLPSDRFSAERTGGSVSTLTIQRTQQEDSAVYLCASSLGRYEQFFGPGTRLTVL.

CDR3 in amino acids: CAWSWDRGDEKLFF. CDR3 nucleotides: TGTGCCTGGAGTTGGGACAGGGGAGATGAAAAACTGTTTTTT. The chain carries TRBV30 and TRBJ1-4; 10 bases fit TRBD1. From germline, CDR1 is GTSNPN and CDR2 SVGIG (reference sequence). This CDR3 has 14 amino acids. V shed 2 bases, J shed 6 bases, and the junction held 3 bases outside the gene matches.

CDR3 nucleotides: TGTGCCAGTAGTAAACAGGAGTCCTACGAGCAGTACTTC. This translates into CASSKQESYEQYF. The chain carries TRBV19 and TRBJ2-7; D possibly corresponds to TRBD1 (5 bases). Germline CDR1 and CDR2: LNHDA and SQIVND (reference sequence). This CDR3 has 13 residues. Trimming stripped 4 bases from V and 1 base from J, with 8 bases between.

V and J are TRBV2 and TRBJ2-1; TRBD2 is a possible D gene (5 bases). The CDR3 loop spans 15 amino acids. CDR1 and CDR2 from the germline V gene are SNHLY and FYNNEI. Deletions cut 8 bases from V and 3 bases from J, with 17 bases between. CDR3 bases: TGTGCCAGCGGAGGACTTTCGGACCTCTACAATGAGCAGTTCTTC. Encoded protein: CASGGLSDLYNEQFF.

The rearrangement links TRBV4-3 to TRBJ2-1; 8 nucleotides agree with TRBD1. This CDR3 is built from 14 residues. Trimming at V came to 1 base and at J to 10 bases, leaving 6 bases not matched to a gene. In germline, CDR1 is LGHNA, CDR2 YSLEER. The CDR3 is CASSQAGGGAEQFF. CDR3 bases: TGCGCCAGCAGCCAAGCAGGGGGCGGCGCCGAGCAGTTCTTC.

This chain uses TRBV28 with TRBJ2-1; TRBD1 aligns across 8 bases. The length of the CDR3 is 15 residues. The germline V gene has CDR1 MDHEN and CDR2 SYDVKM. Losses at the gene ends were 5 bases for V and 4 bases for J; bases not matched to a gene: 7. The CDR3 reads CASSRGQAPYNEQFF. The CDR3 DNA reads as TGTGCCAGCAGTCGGGGACAGGCCCCTTACAATGAGCAGTTCTTC.

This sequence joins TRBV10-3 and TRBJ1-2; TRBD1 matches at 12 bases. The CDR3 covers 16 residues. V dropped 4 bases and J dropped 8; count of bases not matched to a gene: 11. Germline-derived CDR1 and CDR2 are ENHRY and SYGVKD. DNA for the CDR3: TGTGCCATCAGTGTACGGCCGGGACAGGGGGCAGACGGCTACACCTTC. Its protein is CAISVRPGQGADGYTF.

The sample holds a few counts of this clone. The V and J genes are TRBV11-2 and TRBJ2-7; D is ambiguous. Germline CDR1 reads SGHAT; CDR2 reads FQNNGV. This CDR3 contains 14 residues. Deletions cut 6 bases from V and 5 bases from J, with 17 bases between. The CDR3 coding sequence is TGTGCCAGCAGTCCGGAGAGGAACTTCGACGAGCAGTACTTC. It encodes CASSPERNFDEQYF. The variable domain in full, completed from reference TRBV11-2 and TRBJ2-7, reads EAGVAQSPRYKIIEKRQSVAFWCNPISGHATLYWYQQILGQGPKLLIQFQNNGVVDDSQLPKDRFSAERLKGVDSTLKIQPAKLEDSAVYLCASSPERNFDEQYFGPGTRLTVT.

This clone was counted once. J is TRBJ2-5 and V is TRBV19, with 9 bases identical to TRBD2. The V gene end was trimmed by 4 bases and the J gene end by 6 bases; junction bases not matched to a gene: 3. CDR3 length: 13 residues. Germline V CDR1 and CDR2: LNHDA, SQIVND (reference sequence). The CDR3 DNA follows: TGTGCCAGTAGTACTAGCGGGGCGAAGACCCAGTACTTC. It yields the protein CASSTSGAKTQYF.

CDR3 amino acids: CASSSSGRARDEQFF. The CDR3 nucleotides read TGTGCCAGCAGCTCCAGCGGGAGGGCCAGGGATGAGCAGTTCTTC. The genes are TRBV11-3 and TRBJ2-1, with 10 bases fitting TRBD2. Trimming removed 4 bases from V and 8 bases from J; junction bases left unmatched: 8. Germline CDR1 and CDR2: SGHNT and YENEEA. The CDR3 is made up of 15 amino acids.

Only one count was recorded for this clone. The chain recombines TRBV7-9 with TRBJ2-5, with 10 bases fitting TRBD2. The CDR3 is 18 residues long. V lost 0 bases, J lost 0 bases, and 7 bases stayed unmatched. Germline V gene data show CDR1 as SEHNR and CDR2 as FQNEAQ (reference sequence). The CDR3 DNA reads TGTGCCAGCAGCTTAGCCGGGACTAGCGTCCAGTACCAAGAGACCCAGTACTTC. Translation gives CASSLAGTSVQYQETQYF.

This CDR3 is CASSLPPPRETQYF. For the CDR3, the DNA is TGTGCCAGCAGCTTACCCCCCCCGCGAGAGACCCAGTACTTC. The genes are TRBV5-4 and TRBJ2-5; D unclear. CDR1 is SGHNT, CDR2 YYREEE, per germline (reference sequence). V was shortened by 2 bases and J by 4 bases, with 12 bases between the two germline ends. The CDR3 length is 14 residues. Full variable domain (outside the CDR3, taken from reference TRBV5-4 and TRBJ2-5): ETGVTQSPTHLIKTRGQQVTLRCSSQSGHNTVSWYQQALGQGPQFIFQYYREEENGRGNFPPRFSGLQFPNYSSELNVNALELDDSALYLCASSLPPPRETQYFGPGTRLLVL.

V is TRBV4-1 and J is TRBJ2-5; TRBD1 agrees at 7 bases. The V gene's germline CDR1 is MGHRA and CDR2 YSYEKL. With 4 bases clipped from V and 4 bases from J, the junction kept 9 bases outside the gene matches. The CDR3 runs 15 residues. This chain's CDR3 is CASSPWTGLGETQYF. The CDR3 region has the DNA TGCGCCAGCAGCCCGTGGACAGGTTTGGGAGAGACCCAGTACTTC.

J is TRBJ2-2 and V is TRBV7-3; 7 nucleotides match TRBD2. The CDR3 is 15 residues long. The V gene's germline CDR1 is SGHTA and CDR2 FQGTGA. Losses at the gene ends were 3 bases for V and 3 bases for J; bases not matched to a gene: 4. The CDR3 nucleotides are TGTGCCAGCAGCTTGGGCGGGGGAGACACCGGGGAGCTGTTTTTT. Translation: CASSLGGGDTGELFF.

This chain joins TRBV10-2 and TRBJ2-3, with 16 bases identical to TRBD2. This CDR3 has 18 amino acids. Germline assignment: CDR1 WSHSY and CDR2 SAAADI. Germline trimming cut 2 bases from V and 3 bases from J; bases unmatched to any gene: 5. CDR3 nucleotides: TGCGCCAGCAGTGAGGGGACTAGCGGGAGGGCCGAAACAGATACGCAGTATTTT. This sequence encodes CASSEGTSGRAETDTQYF.

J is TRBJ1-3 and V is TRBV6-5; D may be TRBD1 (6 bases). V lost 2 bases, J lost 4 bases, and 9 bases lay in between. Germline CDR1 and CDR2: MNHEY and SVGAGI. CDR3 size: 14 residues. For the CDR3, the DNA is TGTGCCAGCAGTTACGGCAGGGGAGGAAACACCATATATTTT. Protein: CASSYGRGGNTIYF.

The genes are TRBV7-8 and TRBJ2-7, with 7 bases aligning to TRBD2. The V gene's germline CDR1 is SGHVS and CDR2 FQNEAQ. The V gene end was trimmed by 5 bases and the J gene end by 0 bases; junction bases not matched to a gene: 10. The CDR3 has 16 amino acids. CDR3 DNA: TGTGCCAGCAGCCTTTTGGGACTACTCGTCTCCTACGAGCAGTACTTC. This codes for CASSLLGLLVSYEQYF.

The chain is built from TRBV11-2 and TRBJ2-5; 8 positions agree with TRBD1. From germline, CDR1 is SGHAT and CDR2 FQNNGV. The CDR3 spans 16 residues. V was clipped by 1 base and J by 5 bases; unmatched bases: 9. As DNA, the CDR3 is TGTGCCAGCAGCTTAGCGGCCAGGGGGCGATGGGAGACCCAGTACTTC. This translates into CASSLAARGRWETQYF.

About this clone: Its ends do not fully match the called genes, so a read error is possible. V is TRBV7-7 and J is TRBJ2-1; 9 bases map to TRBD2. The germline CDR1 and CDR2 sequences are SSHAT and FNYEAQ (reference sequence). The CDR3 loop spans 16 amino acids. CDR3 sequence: CASSVTGTSQHNEQFF. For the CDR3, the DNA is TGTGCTAGCAGCGTTACCGGGACTAGCCAGCACAATGAGCAGTTCTTC.

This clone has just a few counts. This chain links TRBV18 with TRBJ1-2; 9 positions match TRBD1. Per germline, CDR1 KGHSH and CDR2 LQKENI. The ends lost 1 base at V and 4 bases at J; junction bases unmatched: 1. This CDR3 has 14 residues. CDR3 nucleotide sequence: TGTGCCAGCTCACCACGGGGACAGGGCTATGGCTACACCTTC. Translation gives CASSPRGQGYGYTF. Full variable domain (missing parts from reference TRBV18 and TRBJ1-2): NAGVMQNPRHLVRRRGQEARLRCSPMKGHSHVYWYRQLPEEGLKFMVYLQKENIIDESGMPKERFSAEFPKEGPSILRIQQVVRGDSAAYFCASSPRGQGYGYTFGSGTRLTVV.